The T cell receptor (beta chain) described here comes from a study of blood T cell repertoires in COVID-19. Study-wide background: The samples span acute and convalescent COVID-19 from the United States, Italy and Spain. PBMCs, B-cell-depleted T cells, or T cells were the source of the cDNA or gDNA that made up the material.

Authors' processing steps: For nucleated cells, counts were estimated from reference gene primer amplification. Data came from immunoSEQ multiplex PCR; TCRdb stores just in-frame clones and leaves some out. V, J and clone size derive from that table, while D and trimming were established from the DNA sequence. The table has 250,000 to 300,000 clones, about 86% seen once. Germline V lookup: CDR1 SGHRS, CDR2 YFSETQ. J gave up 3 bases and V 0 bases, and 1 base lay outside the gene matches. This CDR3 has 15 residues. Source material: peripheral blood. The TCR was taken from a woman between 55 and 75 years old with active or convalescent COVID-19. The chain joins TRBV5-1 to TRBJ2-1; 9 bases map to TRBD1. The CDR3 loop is CASSLGQGVYNEQFF. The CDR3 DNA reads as TGCGCCAGCAGCTTGGGACAGGGGGTCTACAATGAGCAGTTCTTC.